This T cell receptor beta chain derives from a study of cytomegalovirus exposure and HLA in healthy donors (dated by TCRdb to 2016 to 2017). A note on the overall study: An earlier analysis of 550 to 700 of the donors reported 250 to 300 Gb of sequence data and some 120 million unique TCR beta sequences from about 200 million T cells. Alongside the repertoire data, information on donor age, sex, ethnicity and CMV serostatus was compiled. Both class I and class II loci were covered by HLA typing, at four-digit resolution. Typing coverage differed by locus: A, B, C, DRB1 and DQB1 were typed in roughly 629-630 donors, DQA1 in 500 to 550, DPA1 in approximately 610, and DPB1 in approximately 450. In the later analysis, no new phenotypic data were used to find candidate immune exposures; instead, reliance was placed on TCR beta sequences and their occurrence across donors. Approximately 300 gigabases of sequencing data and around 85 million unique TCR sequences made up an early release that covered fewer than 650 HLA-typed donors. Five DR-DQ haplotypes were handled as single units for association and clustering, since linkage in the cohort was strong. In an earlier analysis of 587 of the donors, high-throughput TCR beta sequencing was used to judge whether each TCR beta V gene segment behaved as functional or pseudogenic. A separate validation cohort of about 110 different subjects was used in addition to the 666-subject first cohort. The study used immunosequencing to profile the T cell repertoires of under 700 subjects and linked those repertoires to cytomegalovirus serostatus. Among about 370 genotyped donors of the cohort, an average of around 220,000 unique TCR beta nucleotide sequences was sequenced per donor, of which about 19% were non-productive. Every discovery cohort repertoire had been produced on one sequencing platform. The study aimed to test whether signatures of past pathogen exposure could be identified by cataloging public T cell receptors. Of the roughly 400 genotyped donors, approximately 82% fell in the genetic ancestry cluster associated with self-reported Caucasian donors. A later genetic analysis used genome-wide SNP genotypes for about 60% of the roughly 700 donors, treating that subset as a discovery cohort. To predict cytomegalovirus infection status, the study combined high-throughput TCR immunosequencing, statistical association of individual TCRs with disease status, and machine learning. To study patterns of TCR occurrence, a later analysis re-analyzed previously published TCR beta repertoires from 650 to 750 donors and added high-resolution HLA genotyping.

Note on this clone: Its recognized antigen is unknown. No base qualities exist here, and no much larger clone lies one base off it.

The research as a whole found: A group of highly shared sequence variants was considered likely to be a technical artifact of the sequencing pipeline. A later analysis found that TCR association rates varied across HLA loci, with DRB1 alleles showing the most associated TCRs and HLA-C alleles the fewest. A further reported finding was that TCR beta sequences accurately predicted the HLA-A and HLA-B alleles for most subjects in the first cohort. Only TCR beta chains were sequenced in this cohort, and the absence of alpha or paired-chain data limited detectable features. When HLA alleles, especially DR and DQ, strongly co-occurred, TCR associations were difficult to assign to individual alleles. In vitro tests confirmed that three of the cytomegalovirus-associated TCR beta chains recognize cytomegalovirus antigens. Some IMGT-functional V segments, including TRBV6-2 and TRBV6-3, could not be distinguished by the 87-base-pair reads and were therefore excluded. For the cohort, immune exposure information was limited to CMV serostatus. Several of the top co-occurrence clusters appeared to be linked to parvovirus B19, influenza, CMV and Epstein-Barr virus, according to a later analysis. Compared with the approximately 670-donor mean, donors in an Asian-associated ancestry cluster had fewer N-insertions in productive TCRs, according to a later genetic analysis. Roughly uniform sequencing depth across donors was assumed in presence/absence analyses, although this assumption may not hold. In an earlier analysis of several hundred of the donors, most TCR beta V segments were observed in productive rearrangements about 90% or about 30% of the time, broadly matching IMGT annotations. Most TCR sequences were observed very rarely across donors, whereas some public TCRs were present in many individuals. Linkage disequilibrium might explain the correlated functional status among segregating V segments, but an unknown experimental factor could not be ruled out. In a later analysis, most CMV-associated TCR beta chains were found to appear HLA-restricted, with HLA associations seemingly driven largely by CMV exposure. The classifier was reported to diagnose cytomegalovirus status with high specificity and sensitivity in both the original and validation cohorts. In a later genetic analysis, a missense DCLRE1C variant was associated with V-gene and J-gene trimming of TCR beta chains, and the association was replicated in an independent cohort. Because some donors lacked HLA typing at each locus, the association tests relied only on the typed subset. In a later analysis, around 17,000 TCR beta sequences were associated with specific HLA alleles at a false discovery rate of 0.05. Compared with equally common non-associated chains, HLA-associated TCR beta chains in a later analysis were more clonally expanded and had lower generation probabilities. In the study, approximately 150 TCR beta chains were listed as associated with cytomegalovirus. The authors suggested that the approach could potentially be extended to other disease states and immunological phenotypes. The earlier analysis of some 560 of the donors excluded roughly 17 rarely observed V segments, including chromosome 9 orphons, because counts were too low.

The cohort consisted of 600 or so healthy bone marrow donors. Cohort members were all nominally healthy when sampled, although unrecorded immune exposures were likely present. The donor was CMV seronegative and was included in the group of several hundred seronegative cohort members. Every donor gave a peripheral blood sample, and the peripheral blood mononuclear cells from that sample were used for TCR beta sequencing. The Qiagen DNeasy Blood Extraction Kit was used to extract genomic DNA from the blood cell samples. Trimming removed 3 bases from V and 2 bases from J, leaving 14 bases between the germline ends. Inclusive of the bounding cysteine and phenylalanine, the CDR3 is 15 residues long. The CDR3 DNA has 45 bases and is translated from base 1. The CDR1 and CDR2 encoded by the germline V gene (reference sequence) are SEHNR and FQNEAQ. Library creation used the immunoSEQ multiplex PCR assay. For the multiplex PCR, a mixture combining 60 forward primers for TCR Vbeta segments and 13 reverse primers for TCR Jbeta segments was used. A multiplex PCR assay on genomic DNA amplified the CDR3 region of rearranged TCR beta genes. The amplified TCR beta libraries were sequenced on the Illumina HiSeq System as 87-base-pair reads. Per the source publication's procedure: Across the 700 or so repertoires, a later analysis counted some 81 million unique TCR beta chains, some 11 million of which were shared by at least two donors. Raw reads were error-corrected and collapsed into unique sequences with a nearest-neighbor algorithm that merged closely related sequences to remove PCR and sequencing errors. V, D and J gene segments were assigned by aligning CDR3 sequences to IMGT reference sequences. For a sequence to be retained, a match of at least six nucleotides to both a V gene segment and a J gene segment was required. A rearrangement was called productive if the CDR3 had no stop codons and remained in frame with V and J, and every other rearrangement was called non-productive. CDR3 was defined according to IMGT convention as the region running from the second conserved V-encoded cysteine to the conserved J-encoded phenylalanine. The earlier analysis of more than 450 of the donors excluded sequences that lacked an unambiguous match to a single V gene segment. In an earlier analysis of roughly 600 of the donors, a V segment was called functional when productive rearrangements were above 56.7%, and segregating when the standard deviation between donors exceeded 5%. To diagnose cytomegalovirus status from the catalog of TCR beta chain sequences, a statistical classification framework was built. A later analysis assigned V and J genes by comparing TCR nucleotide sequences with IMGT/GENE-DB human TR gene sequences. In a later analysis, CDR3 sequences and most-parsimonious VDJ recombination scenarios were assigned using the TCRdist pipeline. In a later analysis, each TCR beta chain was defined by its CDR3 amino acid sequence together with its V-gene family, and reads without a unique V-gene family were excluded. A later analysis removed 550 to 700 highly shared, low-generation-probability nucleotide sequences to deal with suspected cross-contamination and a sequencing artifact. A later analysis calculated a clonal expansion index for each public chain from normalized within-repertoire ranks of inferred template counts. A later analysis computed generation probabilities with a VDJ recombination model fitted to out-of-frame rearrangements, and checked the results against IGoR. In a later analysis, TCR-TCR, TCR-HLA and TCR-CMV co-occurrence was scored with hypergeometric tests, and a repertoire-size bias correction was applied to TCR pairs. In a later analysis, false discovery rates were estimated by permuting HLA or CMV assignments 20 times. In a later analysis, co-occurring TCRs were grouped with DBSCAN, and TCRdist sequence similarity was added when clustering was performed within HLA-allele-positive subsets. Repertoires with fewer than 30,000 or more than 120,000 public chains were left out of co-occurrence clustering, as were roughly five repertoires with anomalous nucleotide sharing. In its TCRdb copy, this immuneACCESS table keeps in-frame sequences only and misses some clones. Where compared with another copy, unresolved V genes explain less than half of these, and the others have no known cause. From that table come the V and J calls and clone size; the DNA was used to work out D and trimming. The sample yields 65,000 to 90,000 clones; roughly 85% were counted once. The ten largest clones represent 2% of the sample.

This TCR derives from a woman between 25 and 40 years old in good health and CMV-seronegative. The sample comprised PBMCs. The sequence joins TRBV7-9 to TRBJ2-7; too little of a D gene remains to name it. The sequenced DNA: TGTGCCAGCAGCTTTGACTTGGTACTGACCTACGAGCAGTACTTC. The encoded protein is CASSFDLVLTYEQYF.